The 22 T cell receptor beta chains given below trace back to one sample, sequenced in a study of blood T cell repertoires in COVID-19. Data came from immunoSEQ multiplex PCR; TCRdb stores just in-frame clones and leaves some out. The table lists roughly 17,000 clones, 80% to 85% of them singletons, with roughly 8% in the top ten. The specimen sequenced was peripheral blood. Receptors were obtained from a man aged 55-75 years with acute or convalescent COVID-19.

The chain links TRBV27 to TRBJ1-5, with 12 positions matching TRBD1. The CDR3 sequence is 15 residues long. Germline loops: CDR1 MNHEY, CDR2 SMNVEV (reference sequence). The V gene end was trimmed by 6 bases and the J gene end by 6 bases; junction bases not matched to a gene: 6. CDR3 sequence: CASSPGTGGFQPQHF. CDR3 in DNA: TGTGCCAGCAGCCCGGGGACAGGGGGCTTTCAGCCCCAGCATTTT.

The chain carries TRBV19 and TRBJ1-5, with 10 bases lining up with TRBD1. With V trimmed by 7 bases and J by 3 bases, 15 bases remained unmatched. The CDR3 consists of 18 residues. Germline V gene sequence: CDR1 LNHDA, CDR2 SQIVND (reference sequence). The CDR3 sequence is CASTYILDRGKPNQPQHF. The CDR3 DNA sequence: TGTGCCAGTACCTATATCTTGGACAGGGGGAAGCCCAATCAGCCCCAGCATTTT.

This chain uses TRBV6-1 with TRBJ2-3, with 8 positions matching TRBD1. V lost 4 bases, J lost 3 bases, and 9 bases stayed unmatched. Germline V gene sequence: CDR1 MNHNS, CDR2 SASEGT. The CDR3 contains 16 residues. CDR3 in amino acids: CASSAPTGEGTDTQYF. CDR3 in DNA: TGTGCCAGCAGTGCCCCGACAGGGGAAGGGACAGATACGCAGTATTTT.

This rearrangement joins TRBV5-6 to TRBJ1-5, with D perhaps TRBD1 (6 bases). Germline CDR1 is SGHDT and CDR2 is YYEEEE. Trimming removed 3 bases at V and 5 bases at J, with 15 bases between. This CDR3 region has 15 residues. The CDR3 protein is CASSSSGQIYQPQHF. The CDR3 nucleotides are TGTGCCAGCAGCTCTTCGGGACAAATCTATCAGCCCCAGCATTTT.

This sequence joins TRBV7-8 and TRBJ1-3; no clear D gene. With 5 bases removed from V and 0 bases from J, the gap between germline ends came to 11 bases. There are 15 residues in the CDR3. Per germline, CDR1 SGHVS and CDR2 FQNEAQ. The CDR3 coding sequence is TGTGCCAGCAGCCCCGTATACTTCTCTGGAAACACCATATATTTT. Translated, it gives CASSPVYFSGNTIYF.

The V and J genes are TRBV5-6 and TRBJ2-1, with TRBD2 matching over 13 bases. Per germline, CDR1 SGHDT and CDR2 YYEEEE. The CDR3 spans 15 residues. With V trimmed by 4 bases and J by 6 bases, 4 bases remained unmatched. This CDR3 is CASSPGTSGANEQFF. The CDR3 DNA reads TGTGCCAGCAGCCCCGGGACTAGCGGGGCCAATGAGCAGTTCTTC.

The V call is TRBV2, the J call TRBJ1-4; D gene unclear. Trimming pared 4 bases from V and 6 bases from J, leaving 6 bases between. There are 12 residues in the CDR3. Germline CDR1 and CDR2: SNHLY and FYNNEI. CDR3 bases: TGTGCCAGCAGTGTCTTTTATGAAAAACTGTTTTTT. This encodes CASSVFYEKLFF.

The chain joins TRBV11-1 to TRBJ2-2; D may be TRBD2 (6 bases). Per the germline V gene, CDR1 is SGHAT and CDR2 is FQDESV (reference sequence). V lost 5 bases and J 0 bases, leaving 13 bases between the germline ends. The CDR3 spans 16 residues. The CDR3 sequence is CASSPGLATNTGELFF. CDR3 nucleotides: TGTGCCAGCAGCCCAGGGCTAGCGACGAACACCGGGGAGCTGTTTTTT.

CDR3 sequence reads: CASSSGTEPNEKLFF. CDR3 in DNA: TGTGCCAGCAGTTCCGGGACAGAACCGAATGAAAAACTGTTTTTT. The rearrangement joins TRBV6-6 to TRBJ1-4, with 7 bases matching TRBD1. The CDR3 loop spans 15 amino acids. CDR1 MNHNY and CDR2 SVGAGI come from the germline V gene (reference sequence). Germline trimming cut 4 bases from V and 5 bases from J; bases unmatched to any gene: 7.

This clone was seen once. V gene TRBV19 combines with J gene TRBJ1-6; D not certain. The ends were cut back, 8 bases at V and 10 bases at J, with 18 bases in the middle. In germline, CDR1 is LNHDA, CDR2 SQIVND (reference sequence). The CDR3 length is 14 residues. CDR3 residues: CASSDGDYMSPLHF. The CDR3 nucleotides read TGTGCCAGTTCGGACGGGGATTATATGTCACCCCTCCACTTT.

This clone counts as medium-sized. V and J are TRBV27 and TRBJ1-2, with 9 bases aligning to TRBD1. CDR3 length: 16 amino acids. V shed 5 bases and J 7 bases; nucleotides not matched to a gene: 14. The germline gives CDR1 MNHEY, CDR2 SMNVEV (reference sequence). The CDR3 reads CASSTLIRDRASGYTF. The DNA for the CDR3 is TGTGCCAGCAGTACCCTTATTCGGGACAGGGCTAGTGGCTACACCTTC.

The chain recombines TRBV4-1 with TRBJ1-5; D remains unclear. Trimming cost V 1 base and J 0 bases, with 4 bases left between them. CDR1 MGHRA and CDR2 YSYEKL come from the germline V gene. There are 14 residues in the CDR3. In DNA, the CDR3 is TGCGCCAGCAGCCAAGTTCATAGCAATCAGCCCCAGCATTTT. Encoded protein: CASSQVHSNQPQHF.

The chain recombines TRBV11-2 with TRBJ2-7; 8 positions agree with TRBD1. The CDR3 is 14 amino acids. Germline CDR1 SGHAT, CDR2 FQNNGV. V shed 3 bases, J shed 3 bases, and the junction held 4 bases outside the gene matches. CDR3 loop: CASSFQGAGYEQYF. In DNA form, the CDR3 reads TGTGCCAGCAGCTTTCAGGGGGCAGGCTACGAGCAGTACTTC.

The CDR3 protein is CASSGTTTYEQYF. The CDR3 DNA reads as TGTGCCAGTTCCGGGACTACGACTTACGAGCAGTACTTC. The chain employs TRBV6-5 and TRBJ2-7; 7 nucleotides match TRBD2. CDR3 length: 13 residues. Germline lookup yields CDR1 MNHEY and CDR2 SVGAGI. V shed 9 bases and J 4 bases; nucleotides not matched to a gene: 9.

The chain is built from TRBV28 and TRBJ1-2; 7 bases are a match to TRBD1. CDR1 MDHEN and CDR2 SYDVKM come from the germline V gene. This CDR3 has 15 residues. With V trimmed by 3 bases and J by 6 bases, 10 bases remained unmatched. CDR3 in amino acids: CASSFLDRKADGYTF. The CDR3 coding sequence is TGTGCCAGCAGTTTCTTGGACAGGAAGGCGGATGGCTACACCTTC.

The chain recombines TRBV11-2 with TRBJ1-4, with D unclear. The CDR3 loop spans 14 amino acids. V lost 3 bases, J lost 4 bases, and 9 bases lay in between. Germline V gene data show CDR1 as SGHAT and CDR2 as FQNNGV. The CDR3 coding sequence is TGTGCCAGCAGCTTTCACTTCGGTAATGAAAAACTGTTTTTT. It is translated as CASSFHFGNEKLFF. Filled out from reference TRBV11-2 and TRBJ1-4, the complete variable domain reads EAGVAQSPRYKIIEKRQSVAFWCNPISGHATLYWYQQILGQGPKLLIQFQNNGVVDDSQLPKDRFSAERLKGVDSTLKIQPAKLEDSAVYLCASSFHFGNEKLFFGSGTQLSVL.

The genes are TRBV24-1 and TRBJ1-4; maybe TRBD1 (6 bases). V lost 3 bases to trimming and J lost 7 bases, with 14 bases between them. The CDR3 has 15 amino acids. The germline V gene has CDR1 KGHDR and CDR2 SFDVKD. This chain's CDR3 is CATSDRRGAPEKLFF. In DNA, the CDR3 is TGTGCCACCAGTGATCGCAGGGGCGCCCCTGAAAAACTGTTTTTT.

This chain connects TRBV11-2 to TRBJ2-5; D is unclear. The germline V gene encodes CDR1 SGHAT and CDR2 FQNNGV. The CDR3 sequence is 11 residues long. The V gene lost 1 base and the J gene lost 10 bases, with 7 bases spanning the gap. CDR3 nucleotides: TGTGCCAGCAGCTTAGGGAGTGACCAGTACTTC. It encodes CASSLGSDQYF.

The chain employs TRBV28 and TRBJ2-1, with 9 nucleotides matching TRBD1. Germline V gives CDR1 MDHEN, CDR2 SYDVKM. The V gene end was trimmed by 6 bases and the J gene end by 0 bases; junction bases not matched to a gene: 9. The length of the CDR3 is 17 residues. The CDR3: CASRSEDRGPSYNEQFF. DNA for the CDR3: TGTGCCAGCAGGTCCGAGGACAGGGGACCCTCCTACAATGAGCAGTTCTTC.

V is TRBV6-2 or TRBV6-3 and J is TRBJ1-1; D is unresolved. The germline V gene encodes CDR1 MNHEY and CDR2 SVGEGT. This CDR3 is 12 amino acids long. With 4 bases removed from V and 11 bases from J, the gap between germline ends came to 14 bases. CDR3 protein: CASSSSYSSAFF. The DNA of the CDR3 is TGTGCCAGCAGTTCCTCCTATTCATCGGCTTTCTTT.

The CDR3 coding sequence is TGTGCCAGCAGAAAAGCAGGGAATCAGCCCCAGCATTTT. Translated, it gives CASRKAGNQPQHF. The rearrangement uses TRBV5-8 and TRBJ1-5; perhaps TRBD1 as D (5 bases). Germline V lookup: CDR1 SGHTS, CDR2 YDEGEE. CDR3 size: 13 residues. Trimming pared 5 bases from V and 4 bases from J, leaving 10 bases between.

The gene calls are TRBV11-2 and TRBJ1-2, with D tentatively TRBD1 (6 bases). Germline V gene sequence: CDR1 SGHAT, CDR2 FQNNGV. CDR3 length: 13 amino acids. V dropped 0 bases and J dropped 4 bases, with 6 bases sitting between them. CDR3 in DNA: TGTGCCAGCAGCTTAGAACAGGGCTATGGCTACACCTTC. Its translation is CASSLEQGYGYTF.